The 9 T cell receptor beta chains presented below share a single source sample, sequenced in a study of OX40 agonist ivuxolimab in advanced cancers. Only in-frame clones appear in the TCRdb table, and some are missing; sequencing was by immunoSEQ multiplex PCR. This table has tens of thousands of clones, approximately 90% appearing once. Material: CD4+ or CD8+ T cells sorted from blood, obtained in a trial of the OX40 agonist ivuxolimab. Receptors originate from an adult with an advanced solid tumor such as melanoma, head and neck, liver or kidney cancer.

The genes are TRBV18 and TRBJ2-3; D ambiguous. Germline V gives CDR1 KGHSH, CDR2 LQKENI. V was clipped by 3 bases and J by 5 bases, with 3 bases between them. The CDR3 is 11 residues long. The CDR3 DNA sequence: TGTGCCAGCTCACCGAAAGATACGCAGTATTTT. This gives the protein CASSPKDTQYF.

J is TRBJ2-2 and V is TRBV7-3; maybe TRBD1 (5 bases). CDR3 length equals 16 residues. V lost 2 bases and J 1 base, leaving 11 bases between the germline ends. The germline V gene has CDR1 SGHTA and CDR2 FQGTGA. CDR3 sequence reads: CASSLLGAMNTGELFF. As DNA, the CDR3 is TGTGCCAGCAGCTTATTAGGGGCTATGAACACCGGGGAGCTGTTTTTT.

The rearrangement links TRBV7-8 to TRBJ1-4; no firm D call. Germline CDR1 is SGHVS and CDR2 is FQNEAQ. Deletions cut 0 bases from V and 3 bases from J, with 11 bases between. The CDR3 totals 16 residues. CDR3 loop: CASSLAYSGANEKLFF. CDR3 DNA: TGTGCCAGCAGCTTAGCTTACTCCGGGGCTAATGAAAAACTGTTTTTT.

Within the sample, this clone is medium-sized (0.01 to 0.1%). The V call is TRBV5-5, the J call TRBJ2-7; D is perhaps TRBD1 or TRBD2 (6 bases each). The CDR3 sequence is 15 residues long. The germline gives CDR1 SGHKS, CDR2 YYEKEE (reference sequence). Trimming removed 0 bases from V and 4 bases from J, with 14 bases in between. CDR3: CASSLVGGGLYEQYF. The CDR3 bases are TGTGCCAGCAGCTTGGTAGGAGGGGGGCTGTACGAGCAGTACTTC.

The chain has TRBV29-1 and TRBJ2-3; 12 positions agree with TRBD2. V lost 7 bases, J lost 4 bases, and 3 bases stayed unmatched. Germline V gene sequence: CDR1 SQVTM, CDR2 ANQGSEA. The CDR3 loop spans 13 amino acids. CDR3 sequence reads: CSALAGGADTQYF. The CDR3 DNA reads TGCAGCGCCCTAGCGGGAGGGGCAGATACGCAGTATTTT.

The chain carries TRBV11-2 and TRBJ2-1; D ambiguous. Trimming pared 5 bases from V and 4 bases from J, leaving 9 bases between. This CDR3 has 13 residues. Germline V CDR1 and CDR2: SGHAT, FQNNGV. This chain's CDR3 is CASSPLKYNEQFF. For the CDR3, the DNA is TGTGCCAGCAGCCCCCTCAAATACAATGAGCAGTTCTTC.

CDR3 nucleotides: TGTGCCAGCAGCTTAGATGGGGCCCCGTCATTTGAAGCTTTCTTT. Translated, it gives CASSLDGAPSFEAFF. This rearrangement joins TRBV7-2 to TRBJ1-1; a possible D gene is TRBD1 (5 bases). There are 15 residues in the CDR3. Germline V CDR1 and CDR2: SGHTA, FQGNSA. The V end was cut by 1 base, the J end by 7 bases, with 16 bases between.

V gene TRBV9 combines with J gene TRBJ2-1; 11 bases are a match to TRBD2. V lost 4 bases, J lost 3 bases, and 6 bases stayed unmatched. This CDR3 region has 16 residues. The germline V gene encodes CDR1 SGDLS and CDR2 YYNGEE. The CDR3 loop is CASSSTGTSGYNEQFF. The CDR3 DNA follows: TGTGCCAGCAGCTCCACCGGGACTAGCGGCTACAATGAGCAGTTCTTC.

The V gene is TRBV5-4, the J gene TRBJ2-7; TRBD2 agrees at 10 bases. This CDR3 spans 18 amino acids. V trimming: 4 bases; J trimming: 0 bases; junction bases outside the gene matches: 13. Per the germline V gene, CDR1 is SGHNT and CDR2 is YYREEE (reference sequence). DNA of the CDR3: TGTGCCAGCAGCGCCGGGGGGACTAGCGCTAGGAGCTCCTACGAGCAGTACTTC. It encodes CASSAGGTSARSSYEQYF.